This TCR beta chain was sequenced for a study of T-cell memory formation after mild COVID-19. The sample holds a few counts of this clonotype. Its antigen remains unknown. TCRdb re-analysed the 5' RACE reads in MiXCR, keeping a single row per CDR3 protein. Among hundreds of thousands of distinct CDR3 sequences listed, approximately 15% were seen once. The CDR3 totals 14 residues. Germline loops: CDR1 WSHSY, CDR2 SAAADI. Trimming took off 6 bases at V and 2 bases at J, with 14 bases between the two ends. Study findings and constraints: CD4+ contracting clones were found mainly in CM and EM, and CD8+ ones in EMRA.

This receptor was taken from an adult woman who had mild COVID-19 (a few samples of this study predate the infection). Cell type and time point are not known. The chain links TRBV10-2 to TRBJ2-7, with D tentatively TRBD2 (5 bases). The sequenced sample was PBMCs or a T cell subset sorted from them (not recorded which). Here the CDR3 DNA reads TGCGCCAGCAGGAATAGCGAGTCCACCTACGAGCAGTACTTC. This codes for CASRNSESTYEQYF.